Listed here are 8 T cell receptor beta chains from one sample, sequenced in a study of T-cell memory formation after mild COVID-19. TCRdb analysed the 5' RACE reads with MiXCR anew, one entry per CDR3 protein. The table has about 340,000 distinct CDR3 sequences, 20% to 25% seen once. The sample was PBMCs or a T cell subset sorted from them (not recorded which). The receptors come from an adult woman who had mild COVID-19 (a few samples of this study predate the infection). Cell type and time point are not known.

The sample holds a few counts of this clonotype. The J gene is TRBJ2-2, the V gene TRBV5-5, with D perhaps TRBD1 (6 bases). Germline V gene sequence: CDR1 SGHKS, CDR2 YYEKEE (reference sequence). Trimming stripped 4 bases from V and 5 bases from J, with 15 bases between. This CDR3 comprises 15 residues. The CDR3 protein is CASSTLRGRTGELFF. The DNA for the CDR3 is TGTGCCAGCAGCACCCTCAGGGGAAGGACCGGGGAGCTGTTTTTT.

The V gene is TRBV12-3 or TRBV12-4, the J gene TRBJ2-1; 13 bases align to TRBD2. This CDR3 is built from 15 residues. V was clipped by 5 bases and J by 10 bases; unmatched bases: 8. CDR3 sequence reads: CASSPGLAGSSEQFF. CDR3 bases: TGTGCCAGCAGTCCGGGACTAGCGGGATCATCCGAGCAGTTCTTC.

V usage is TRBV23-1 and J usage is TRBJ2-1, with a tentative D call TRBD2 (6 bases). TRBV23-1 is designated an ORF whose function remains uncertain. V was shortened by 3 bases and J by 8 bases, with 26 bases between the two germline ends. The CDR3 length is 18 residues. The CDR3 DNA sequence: TGCGCCAGCAGTCAGTCCTTAGGCGGGGACCCAATCCCAGATGAGCAGTTCTTC. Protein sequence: CASSQSLGGDPIPDEQFF.

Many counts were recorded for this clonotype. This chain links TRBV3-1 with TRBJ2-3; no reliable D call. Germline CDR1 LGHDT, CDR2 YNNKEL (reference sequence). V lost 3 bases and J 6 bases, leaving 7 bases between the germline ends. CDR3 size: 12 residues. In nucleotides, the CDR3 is TGTGCCAGCAGCCACACACGGGATACGCAGTATTTT. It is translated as CASSHTRDTQYF.

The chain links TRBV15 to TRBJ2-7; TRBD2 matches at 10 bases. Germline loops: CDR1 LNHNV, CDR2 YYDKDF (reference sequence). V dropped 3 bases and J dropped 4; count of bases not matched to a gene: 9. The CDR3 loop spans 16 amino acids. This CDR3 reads CATSSGPGTSAYEQYF. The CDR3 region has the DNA TGTGCCACCAGCAGCGGTCCCGGGACTAGCGCTTACGAGCAGTACTTC.

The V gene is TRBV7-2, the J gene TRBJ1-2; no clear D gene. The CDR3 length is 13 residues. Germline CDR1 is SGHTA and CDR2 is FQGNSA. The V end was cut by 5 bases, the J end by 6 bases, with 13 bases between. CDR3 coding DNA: TGTGCCAGCAGCCGCAGTAGGCGGGATGGCTACACCTTC. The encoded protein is CASSRSRRDGYTF.

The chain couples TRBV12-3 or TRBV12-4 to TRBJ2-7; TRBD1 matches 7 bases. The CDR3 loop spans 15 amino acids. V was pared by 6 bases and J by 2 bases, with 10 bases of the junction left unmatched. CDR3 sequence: CASRKGTEFPYEQYF. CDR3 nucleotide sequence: TGTGCCAGCAGGAAAGGGACAGAATTTCCCTACGAGCAGTACTTC.

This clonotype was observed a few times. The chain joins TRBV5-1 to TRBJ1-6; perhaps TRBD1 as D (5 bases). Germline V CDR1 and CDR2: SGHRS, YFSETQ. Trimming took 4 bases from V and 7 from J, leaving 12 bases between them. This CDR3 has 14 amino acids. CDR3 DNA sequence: TGCGCCAGCAGCCCAAAGGGGACCAATTCACCCCTCCACTTT. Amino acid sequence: CASSPKGTNSPLHF. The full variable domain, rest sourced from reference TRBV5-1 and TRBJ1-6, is KAGVTQTPRYLIKTRGQQVTLSCSPISGHRSVSWYQQTPGQGLQFLFEYFSETQRNKGNFPGRFSGRQFSNSRSEMNVSTLELGDSALYLCASSPKGTNSPLHFGNGTRLTVT.